Presented here are 30 T cell receptor beta chains from one specimen sequenced in a study of shared clonotypes between healthy human individuals. Produced via immunoSEQ multiplex PCR; TCRdb's table is partial and in-frame only. The table lists around 2,000,000 clones, about 95% of them singletons. CD8 cells classed as naive were CD45RO-negative and positively selected for CCR7, excluding terminally differentiated effector memory CD45RA+ cells. Material for sequencing was naive CD8+ T cells sorted from blood. The source is a man younger than 30 in good health.

CDR3 bases: TGTGCCAGCAGTTACACTAGTTTCGGCGGCCTCGATGAGCAGTTCTTC. It is translated as CASSYTSFGGLDEQFF. V usage is TRBV6-5 and J usage is TRBJ2-1, with D possibly being TRBD2 (5 bases). Germline CDR1 MNHEY, CDR2 SVGAGI. Trimming took 2 bases from V and 8 from J, leaving 19 bases between them. The CDR3 sequence is 16 residues long.

The CDR3 nucleotides read TGCGCCAGCAGCCCATCCGGGACAGGAAGCTACGAGCAGTACTTC. It yields the protein CASSPSGTGSYEQYF. The chain carries TRBV5-1 and TRBJ2-7; TRBD1 agrees at 8 bases. V lost 4 bases, J lost 3 bases, and 9 bases stayed unmatched. This CDR3 is 15 amino acids long. The germline CDR1 and CDR2 sequences are SGHRS and YFSETQ.

The chain links TRBV7-2 to TRBJ2-1, with unresolved D. Trimming cost V 6 bases and J 0 bases, with 12 bases left between them. Germline V gene sequence: CDR1 SGHTA, CDR2 FQGNSA. The length of the CDR3 is 15 residues. The CDR3 DNA reads as TGTGCCAGCAGACTCACTCGGAGCTCCTACAATGAGCAGTTCTTC. It codes for CASRLTRSSYNEQFF.

CDR3 amino acids: CASSAGGGEEKLFF. CDR3 DNA sequence: TGTGCCAGCAGCGCAGGAGGGGGCGAGGAAAAACTGTTTTTT. The J gene is TRBJ1-4, the V gene TRBV7-6, with TRBD1 matching 7 bases. This CDR3 has 14 residues. With V trimmed by 5 bases and J by 8 bases, 8 bases remained unmatched. Germline V gene sequence: CDR1 SGHVS, CDR2 FNYEAQ.

This clone was seen once. Other DNA variants within this sample encode the same CDR3. The V gene is TRBV30, the J gene TRBJ2-7; 10 bases map to TRBD2. This CDR3 is built from 14 residues. V was pared by 2 bases and J by 0 bases, with 1 base of the junction left unmatched. CDR1 and CDR2 from the germline V gene are GTSNPN and SVGIG (reference sequence). CDR3 amino acids: CAWSPSGGSYEQYF. The CDR3 DNA follows: TGTGCCTGGAGTCCTAGCGGGGGCTCCTACGAGCAGTACTTC.

This sequence joins TRBV11-2 and TRBJ2-7; TRBD2 is a possible D gene (6 bases). V was cut by 0 bases and J by 4 bases, with 13 bases left in between. The CDR3 has 15 residues. Germline V lookup: CDR1 SGHAT, CDR2 FQNNGV. The CDR3: CASSLDGGIGYEQYF. Here the CDR3 DNA reads TGTGCCAGCAGCTTAGATGGCGGGATTGGGTACGAGCAGTACTTC. Full variable domain (missing parts from reference TRBV11-2 and TRBJ2-7): EAGVAQSPRYKIIEKRQSVAFWCNPISGHATLYWYQQILGQGPKLLIQFQNNGVVDDSQLPKDRFSAERLKGVDSTLKIQPAKLEDSAVYLCASSLDGGIGYEQYFGPGTRLTVT.

The chain has TRBV11-2 and TRBJ2-5; TRBD2 aligns across 8 bases. CDR3 size: 15 residues. Germline values: CDR1 SGHAT, CDR2 FQNNGV. V was pared by 3 bases and J by 4 bases, with 7 bases of the junction left unmatched. The DNA of the CDR3 is TGTGCCAGCAGCTTTGGCGGGGGGTCCCCAGAGACCCAGTACTTC. The encoded protein is CASSFGGGSPETQYF.

The chain couples TRBV11-2 to TRBJ2-6, with a tentative D call TRBD2 (7 bases). V dropped 0 bases and J dropped 11 bases, with 11 bases sitting between them. CDR3 length: 14 residues. Germline V gives CDR1 SGHAT, CDR2 FQNNGV. The CDR3 protein is CASSLDGGADVLTF. CDR3 DNA sequence: TGTGCCAGCAGCTTAGATGGGGGGGCTGACGTCCTGACTTTC.

The V gene is TRBV15, the J gene TRBJ2-1; 13 nucleotides agree with TRBD2. Germline assignment: CDR1 LNHNV and CDR2 YYDKDF (reference sequence). After removal of 4 bases from V and 10 bases from J, the junction contained 10 bases not matched to a gene. The CDR3 contains 16 residues. Here the CDR3 reads CATSKGTSGRASEQFF. The CDR3 DNA is TGTGCCACCAGCAAGGGAACTAGCGGGAGGGCATCGGAGCAGTTCTTC. Full variable domain (rest looked up from reference TRBV15 and TRBJ2-1): DAMVIQNPRYQVTQFGKPVTLSCSQTLNHNVMYWYQQKSSQAPKLLFHYYDKDFNNEADTPDNFQSRRPNTSFCFLDIRSPGLGDTAMYLCATSKGTSGRASEQFFGPGTRLTVL.

Concerning this clone itself: Different DNA sequences within this sample yield the same CDR3. The chain combines TRBV5-1 with TRBJ2-7; tentative D call: TRBD1 (5 bases). CDR1 SGHRS and CDR2 YFSETQ come from the germline V gene. The CDR3 extends over 14 amino acids. V was cut by 0 bases and J by 2 bases, with 9 bases left in between. The CDR3 region has the DNA TGCGCCAGCAGCTTGGGGGGCTTGACCTACGAGCAGTACTTC. The encoded protein is CASSLGGLTYEQYF.

The rearrangement links TRBV13 to TRBJ2-2; 8 nucleotides agree with TRBD2. Germline CDR1 is PRHDT and CDR2 is FYEKMQ (reference sequence). The J segment lost 5 bases and the V segment lost 5 bases, leaving 7 bases of the junction unmatched. The CDR3 length is 15 residues. The CDR3 nucleotides are TGTGCCAGCAGCCCCCGAGTAGCGGGAACCGGGGAGCTGTTTTTT. Translated: CASSPRVAGTGELFF.

The rearrangement joins TRBV5-4 to TRBJ2-1, with a weak D call TRBD1 (6 bases). The CDR3 is 14 amino acids. V was trimmed by 3 bases and J by 5 bases, leaving 12 bases between them. CDR1 and CDR2 (germline): SGHNT, YYREEE (reference sequence). The CDR3 protein is CASSWGPADNEQFF. The CDR3 nucleotides read TGTGCCAGCAGCTGGGGGCCAGCGGACAATGAGCAGTTCTTC.

About this clone: At the DNA level, this CDR3 is encoded by other sequences in the same sample as well. In nucleotides, the CDR3 is TGTGCCAGCAGTGCGACAGGGCTTCAAGAGACCCAGTACTTC. Amino acids: CASSATGLQETQYF. The rearrangement links TRBV9 to TRBJ2-5; 7 positions agree with TRBD1. Germline values: CDR1 SGDLS, CDR2 YYNGEE. The CDR3 is made up of 14 amino acids. V lost 5 bases, J lost 2 bases, and 6 bases stayed unmatched.

This chain uses TRBV6-5 with TRBJ2-7; D is possibly TRBD2 (5 bases). Germline assignment: CDR1 MNHEY and CDR2 SVGAGI. The CDR3 is 14 residues long. V lost 5 bases and J lost 2, with 13 bases in between. This CDR3 reads CASSPQRNAYEQYF. In DNA form, the CDR3 reads TGTGCCAGCAGTCCGCAGCGGAACGCCTACGAGCAGTACTTC.

This chain connects TRBV5-1 to TRBJ2-3; D not certain. CDR1 SGHRS and CDR2 YFSETQ come from the germline V gene. Trimming shortened V by 0 bases and J by 4 bases, and 9 bases separated the two germline ends. The CDR3 spans 14 residues. Written as DNA, the CDR3 is TGCGCCAGCAGCTTGGATCCCGGCCCAGATACGCAGTATTTT. This sequence encodes CASSLDPGPDTQYF.

The chain has TRBV19 and TRBJ1-2, with D perhaps matching TRBD1 (5 bases). Trimming pared 4 bases from V and 5 bases from J, leaving 20 bases between. Germline-derived CDR1 and CDR2 are LNHDA and SQIVND (reference sequence). This CDR3 has 16 residues. The DNA for the CDR3 is TGTGCCAGTAGTAACAAACAGGCTCCCGTTGATTATGGCTACACCTTC. Residues: CASSNKQAPVDYGYTF.

The chain employs TRBV6-5 and TRBJ1-1; 8 bases line up with TRBD1. This CDR3 is 16 amino acids long. From germline, CDR1 is MNHEY and CDR2 SVGAGI. V was clipped by 0 bases and J by 3 bases; unmatched bases: 6. The CDR3 DNA reads as TGTGCCAGCAGTTACTCGAGGACAGGGAGGGACACTGAAGCTTTCTTT. Translation gives CASSYSRTGRDTEAFF.

CDR3 DNA sequence: TGTGCCAGCTACCCCGGGGTTTTGTACCAAGAGACCCAGTACTTC. This encodes CASYPGVLYQETQYF. The rearrangement uses TRBV6-5 and TRBJ2-5, with D tentatively TRBD2 (5 bases). From germline, CDR1 is MNHEY and CDR2 SVGAGI. V dropped 8 bases and J dropped 0 bases, with 16 bases sitting between them. The CDR3 is 15 amino acids.

The chain combines TRBV30 with TRBJ2-5; D might be TRBD2 (5 bases). Trimming removed 0 bases at V and 0 bases at J, with 20 bases between. This CDR3 spans 18 amino acids. The germline V gene encodes CDR1 GTSNPN and CDR2 SVGIG (reference sequence). This CDR3 reads CAWSVPFLAAEYQETQYF. CDR3 nucleotides: TGTGCCTGGAGTGTCCCCTTTTTGGCAGCGGAGTACCAAGAGACCCAGTACTTC.

With respect to this clone: At the DNA level, this CDR3 is encoded by other sequences in the same sample as well. The chain links TRBV6-5 to TRBJ2-3; D is uncertain. This CDR3 has 15 residues. CDR1 MNHEY and CDR2 SVGAGI come from the germline V gene. The V and J ends lost 0 bases and 0 bases respectively, with 7 bases between them. Here the CDR3 reads CASSYSLGSTDTQYF. CDR3 nucleotides: TGTGCCAGCAGTTACTCCCTTGGTAGCACAGATACGCAGTATTTT.

The chain is built from TRBV21-1 and TRBJ2-2; the table's TRBD2 call for D was not verified on the DNA. TRBV21-1 is an annotated pseudogene. The CDR3 totals 14 residues. CDR3 DNA sequence: TGTGCCAGCAGCATGGACTGGAACACCGGGGAGCTGTTTTTT. Amino acid sequence: CASSMDWNTGELFF.

The gene calls are TRBV2 and TRBJ2-7; the match to TRBD2 covers 13 bases. Germline lookup yields CDR1 SNHLY and CDR2 FYNNEI. The CDR3 has 19 amino acids. The J segment lost 7 bases and the V segment lost 7 bases, leaving 22 bases of the junction unmatched. The CDR3 DNA follows: TGTGCCAGCACGGGATTTTGGGGGACTAGCGGGAATCGGGCTGGGGAGCAGTACTTC. As protein: CASTGFWGTSGNRAGEQYF.

The V call is TRBV10-3, the J call TRBJ2-1; 8 bases are shared with TRBD1. V was pared by 3 bases and J by 5 bases, with 9 bases of the junction left unmatched. Germline V gene sequence: CDR1 ENHRY, CDR2 SYGVKD. The CDR3 runs 16 residues. The chain's CDR3 is CAISDPGQGPDNEQFF. The CDR3 coding sequence is TGTGCCATCAGTGACCCAGGACAGGGCCCAGACAATGAGCAGTTCTTC.

The chain recombines TRBV4-1 with TRBJ2-5; 11 bases agree with TRBD2. This CDR3 is 15 amino acids long. V gave up 4 bases and J gave up 4 bases; unmatched junction bases: 5. The germline V gene encodes CDR1 MGHRA and CDR2 YSYEKL. The CDR3 sequence: CASSLGTSGRETQYF. Written as DNA, the CDR3 is TGCGCCAGCAGCCTAGGGACTAGCGGCAGAGAGACCCAGTACTTC.

The V and J genes are TRBV5-4 and TRBJ2-7; 7 bases agree with TRBD2. The CDR3 has 17 residues. J gave up 7 bases and V 3 bases, and 19 bases lay outside the gene matches. Germline V gives CDR1 SGHNT, CDR2 YYREEE (reference sequence). CDR3 amino acids: CASSSGGPSGVLLEQYF. The CDR3 bases are TGTGCCAGCAGCTCTGGAGGGCCCAGCGGGGTCCTCCTAGAGCAGTACTTC. Full variable domain (missing parts from reference TRBV5-4 and TRBJ2-7): ETGVTQSPTHLIKTRGQQVTLRCSSQSGHNTVSWYQQALGQGPQFIFQYYREEENGRGNFPPRFSGLQFPNYSSELNVNALELDDSALYLCASSSGGPSGVLLEQYFGPGTRLTVT.

This sequence joins TRBV6-5 and TRBJ2-7, with D tentatively TRBD2 (6 bases). Deletions cut 1 base from V and 3 bases from J, with 13 bases between. The germline V gene has CDR1 MNHEY and CDR2 SVGAGI. This CDR3 comprises 15 residues. CDR3 sequence reads: CASSYYDSGNYEQYF. CDR3 nucleotide sequence: TGTGCCAGCAGTTACTACGATAGCGGAAACTACGAGCAGTACTTC.

The chain has TRBV6-1 and TRBJ2-1, with 10 positions matching TRBD2. Germline lookup yields CDR1 MNHNS and CDR2 SASEGT. The CDR3 contains 18 residues. J gave up 4 bases and V 4 bases, and 13 bases lay outside the gene matches. The DNA of the CDR3 is TGTGCCAGCAGTGGACGATTGAGGGGACTAGCGTTTTACAATGAGCAGTTCTTC. This gives the protein CASSGRLRGLAFYNEQFF.

The chain employs TRBV27 and TRBJ1-2; D unresolved. V shed 0 bases and J shed 8 bases, with 13 bases lying between them. The germline gives CDR1 MNHEY, CDR2 SMNVEV (reference sequence). This CDR3 region has 14 residues. The CDR3 protein is CASSLSPGGRGYTF. In DNA form, the CDR3 reads TGTGCCAGCAGTTTATCTCCGGGAGGTAGGGGCTACACCTTC.

With regard to this clone: Compared with germline, one end of the junction differs, possibly owing to a read error. This rearrangement joins TRBV29-1 to TRBJ2-7; TRBD1 might be the D (6 bases). The germline V gene encodes CDR1 SQVTM and CDR2 ANQGSEA. The CDR3 length is 11 residues. The chain's CDR3 is CSAEQGYEQYF. The CDR3 DNA is TGCAGCGCTGAACAGGGCTACGAGCAGTACTTC.

The chain combines TRBV5-4 with TRBJ2-1, with TRBD2 matching 8 bases. V shed 4 bases and J 5 bases; nucleotides not matched to a gene: 11. The CDR3 length is 16 residues. Germline V gene lookup returns CDR1 SGHNT and CDR2 YYREEE (reference sequence). CDR3 nucleotides: TGTGCCAGCAGCGACCCCTCGGGACTAGTTAACAATGAGCAGTTCTTC. Its protein is CASSDPSGLVNNEQFF. The full variable domain, its missing parts supplied by reference TRBV5-4 and TRBJ2-1, is ETGVTQSPTHLIKTRGQQVTLRCSSQSGHNTVSWYQQALGQGPQFIFQYYREEENGRGNFPPRFSGLQFPNYSSELNVNALELDDSALYLCASSDPSGLVNNEQFFGPGTRLTVL.